This passage covers 30 T cell receptor beta chains from one sample sequenced in a study of tumor-infiltrating lymphocytes in primary liver carcinoma. Constant-region priming of about 500 ng total RNA yielded TCR beta cDNA. A slightly modified ARM-PCR protocol with three nested multiplex PCR rounds produced these TCR beta libraries. In the first two PCR rounds, TRBV1-TRBV30 forward primers were paired with a C-beta reverse primer, and each round lasted approximately 10 cycles. TCRdb re-derived calls from the multiplex PCR reads in MiXCR, one entry per CDR3 protein. The sample holds roughly 80,000 distinct CDR3 sequences, 72% seen once. Co-extracting RNA and DNA was done with roughly 18-32 mg of unsorted bulk tissue as input. The sequenced sample was liver tumor tissue from sampling region 1. Subset reported: tumor region T1, superior pole. All receptors derive from a middle-aged man with primary liver carcinoma and hepatitis B virus infection.

This clonotype has only a few counts. The chain combines TRBV28 with TRBJ1-5; TRBD1 matches 9 bases. This CDR3 spans 15 amino acids. The V and J ends lost 3 bases and 2 bases, in that order; junction bases with no gene match: 2. Germline CDR1 and CDR2: MDHEN and SYDVKM. Written as DNA, the CDR3 is TGTGCCAGCAGTTTCGGGGACAGGGGCAATCAGCCCCAGCATTTT. Its protein is CASSFGDRGNQPQHF.

The count of this clonotype is one. The junction departs from germline at one end; a sequencing error may be responsible. The rearrangement links TRBV4-2 to TRBJ2-5; unclear D gene. The CDR3 runs to 11 residues. CDR1 is LGHNA and CDR2 is YNFKEQ in the germline V gene. CDR3 residues: CAGSQEEIQYF. For the CDR3, the DNA is TGTGCCGGCAGCCAAGAAGAGATCCAGTACTTC.

This clonotype was counted many times. The chain is built from TRBV10-3 and TRBJ2-2, with a possible D match to TRBD1 (6 bases). The CDR3 is made up of 12 amino acids. Per the germline V gene, CDR1 is ENHRY and CDR2 is SYGVKD. Deletions cut 5 bases from V and 6 bases from J, with 7 bases between. This chain's CDR3 is CAISKGAGELFF. As DNA, the CDR3 is TGTGCCATCAGTAAGGGGGCCGGGGAGCTGTTTTTT.

About this clonotype itself: At one end the junction does not follow the germline gene, possibly because of a read error. V and J are TRBV6-5 and TRBJ2-5; D is unresolved. The CDR3 runs 14 residues. Germline V gene lookup returns CDR1 MNHEY and CDR2 SVGAGI. The CDR3 here is CASSYGTAQEAQYF. The DNA for the CDR3 is TGTGCCAGCAGTTATGGTACGGCACAAGAGGCCCAGTACTTC.

The genes are TRBV20-1 and TRBJ1-1, with D perhaps matching TRBD1 (6 bases). Germline values: CDR1 DFQATT, CDR2 SNEGSKA (reference sequence). This CDR3 is built from 14 residues. Trimming shortened V by 5 bases and J by 5 bases, and 18 bases separated the two germline ends. The CDR3: CSARDMGPKTEAFF. In DNA form, the CDR3 reads TGCAGTGCTCGGGACATGGGCCCTAAGACTGAAGCTTTCTTT.

This clonotype has a handful of counts. Relative to the germline gene, one junction end is altered; a read error may explain this. V and J are TRBV28 and TRBJ2-7, with D possibly being TRBD1 (6 bases). This CDR3 region has 13 residues. Germline loops: CDR1 MDHEN, CDR2 SYDVKM. The CDR3 DNA is TGTGCCAACAGTTCAACGACAGGTTGGGAGCAGTACTTC. Translated, it gives CANSSTTGWEQYF.

This clonotype was counted once. Being one base from a much bigger clone, this may be a read error. The chain recombines TRBV7-9 with TRBJ2-2, with 9 bases that match TRBD1. Germline lookup yields CDR1 SEHNR and CDR2 FQNEAQ (reference sequence). CDR3 length: 15 amino acids. The CDR3 reads CANSLGQGRAGELFF. The CDR3 coding sequence is TGTGCCAACAGCTTAGGACAGGGGAGAGCCGGGGAGCTGTTTTTT.

This clonotype was recorded a few times. With a much larger clone just one base away, this may be a read error. The chain has TRBV6-1 and TRBJ2-1; 9 bases align to TRBD1. Germline loops: CDR1 MNHNS, CDR2 SASEGT. The CDR3 has 16 residues. CDR3 DNA sequence: TGTGCCAGCAGTGCGCACCGGGACAGGGCGTACAATAAGCAGTTCTTC. It codes for CASSAHRDRAYNKQFF.

In regard to this clonotype: Given a much more abundant clone one base away, this may be a read error. The chain links TRBV7-9 to TRBJ2-1; D not certain. With 6 bases removed from V and 1 base from J, the gap between germline ends came to 13 bases. The CDR3 covers 15 residues. CDR1 and CDR2 from the germline V gene are SEHNR and FQNEAQ (reference sequence). CDR3 in amino acids: CASRSRPGSYNEQFF. The CDR3, as DNA: TGTGCCAGCAGAAGTAGGCCGGGTTCCTACAATGAGCAGTTCTTC.

Regarding this clonotype: A read error may produce the germline difference seen at one junction end. The chain carries TRBV6-1 and TRBJ1-5, with D possibly being TRBD1 (5 bases). CDR1 and CDR2 from the germline V gene are MNHNS and SASEGT. The CDR3 spans 14 residues. The DNA of the CDR3 is TGTACCAGCACTGAGAGGCTGGGGGAAGAGCCCCAGCATTTT. Amino acids: CTSTERLGEEPQHF.

Comment on this clonotype: A much larger clone differs from this one at a single base, so this may be a read error. This likely comes from a read error, as the CDR3 has no conserved phenylalanine or tryptophan at its end. It is unclear where the CDR3 begins or ends on the DNA, so no DNA is shown, and the CDR3 is as TCRdb lists it. This rearrangement joins TRBV21-1 to TRBJ2-7; the D segment call TRBD1 is taken from the table without a DNA check. TRBV21-1 is a pseudogene segment. The CDR3 numbers 16 amino acids, ends counted. The CDR3: CASSSAIHRTLGEQYL.

J is TRBJ2-7 and V is TRBV12-3 or TRBV12-4, with D tentatively TRBD2 (5 bases). The CDR3 covers 13 residues. This CDR3 reads CDNTLREYYEQYF. As DNA, the CDR3 is TGTGACAACACCCTACGGGAATACTACGAGCAGTACTTC.

To note about this clonotype: A junction end diverges from the germline sequence, so it may reflect a read error. This chain links TRBV6-2 or TRBV6-3 with TRBJ2-3; unclear D gene. Germline V gene data show CDR1 as MNHEY and CDR2 as SVGEGT. This CDR3 spans 12 amino acids. The CDR3 DNA reads as TGTGCCAACAGTGTCTACACAGATACGCAGTATTTT. Its translation: CANSVYTDTQYF.

Note on this clonotype: This clone may be a read error of a much larger clone one base away. This chain joins TRBV7-8 and TRBJ2-6; no definite D call. V lost 0 bases and J 0 bases, leaving 9 bases between the germline ends. The CDR3 contains 17 residues. From germline, CDR1 is SGHVS and CDR2 FQNEAQ. DNA for the CDR3: TGTGCCAGCAGCTTAGCGAGGATTGACTCTGGGGCCAACGTCCTGACTTTC. Protein: CASSLARIDSGANVLTF.

A note on this clonotype: A read error may account for a junction end that differs from germline. The J gene is TRBJ2-7, the V gene TRBV4-1; 9 nucleotides match TRBD2. The germline gives CDR1 MGHRA, CDR2 YSYEKL. CDR3 length: 19 residues. The CDR3 DNA reads TGCGCCAGCAGCCGTAGATTGGTAGCGGGAGTGCAGTCGGGCTACGAGCAGTGCTTC. It yields the protein CASSRRLVAGVQSGYEQCF.

This CDR3 is CSARDSGSGELFF. CDR3 sequence (DNA): TGCAGTGCTAGAGATAGCGGGTCCGGGGAGCTGTTTTTT. The chain employs TRBV20-1 and TRBJ2-2; 7 nucleotides line up with TRBD2. Trimming took 0 bases from V and 6 from J; bases not matched to a gene: 1. CDR1 is DFQATT and CDR2 is SNEGSKA in the germline V gene (reference sequence). This CDR3 is built from 13 residues.

The chain combines TRBV6-5 with TRBJ2-1, with a possible D match to TRBD1 (5 bases). The CDR3 has 16 amino acids. Germline assignment: CDR1 MNHEY and CDR2 SVGAGI. With 8 bases removed from V and 4 bases from J, the gap between germline ends came to 21 bases. In DNA form, the CDR3 reads TGTGCCAGCGTCCCGCAGGGAAGGCTTGGGTACAATGAGCAGTTCTTC. Its translation: CASVPQGRLGYNEQFF.

Of note for this clonotype: One end of the junction fails to match germline, which may point to a read error. The J gene is TRBJ1-1, the V gene TRBV6-5; D might be TRBD1 (5 bases). This CDR3 comprises 12 residues. CDR1 MNHEY and CDR2 SVGAGI come from the germline V gene. The CDR3 DNA reads TGTGCCAGCAGTCAGGACATGGGTGAAGCCTTCTTT. Its translation is CASSQDMGEAFF.

This clonotype is medium-sized within its sample. V is TRBV11-2 and J is TRBJ2-7; D is ambiguous. The CDR3 loop spans 15 amino acids. V was trimmed by 0 bases and J by 2 bases, leaving 11 bases between them. Germline lookup yields CDR1 SGHAT and CDR2 FQNNGV. The CDR3: CASSLDGGFTYEQYF. The CDR3 coding sequence is TGTGCCAGCAGCTTAGATGGTGGCTTCACCTACGAGCAGTACTTC.

This clonotype occurred many times. CDR3 region: CASSAGQSSYNEQFF. The CDR3 DNA sequence: TGCGCCAGCAGTGCGGGGCAGAGCTCCTACAATGAGCAGTTCTTC. V is TRBV10-2 and J is TRBJ2-1, with D perhaps being TRBD1 or TRBD2 (5 bases each). Looked up from germline, CDR1 is WSHSY and CDR2 is SAAADI. This CDR3 contains 15 residues. With 4 bases removed from V and 0 bases from J, the gap between germline ends came to 10 bases.

As regards this clonotype: The junction does not match germline at one end; this may be a read error. The chain recombines TRBV29-1 with TRBJ2-1, with D possibly matching TRBD1 (6 bases). The CDR3 length is 14 residues. Germline V lookup: CDR1 SQVTM, CDR2 ANQGSEA. CDR3 sequence reads: CSVMGQGAYNEQFF. Written as DNA, the CDR3 is TGCAGCGTTATGGGACAAGGGGCGTACAATGAACAGTTCTTC.

To note about this clonotype: This likely comes from a read error, as the CDR3 has no conserved phenylalanine or tryptophan at its end. The gene calls are TRBV5-1 and TRBJ2-1, with D perhaps TRBD2 (5 bases). V lost 5 bases, J lost 2 bases, and 14 bases lay in between. CDR1 and CDR2 (germline): SGHRS, YFSETQ. This CDR3 has 15 residues. The CDR3 region has the DNA TGCGCCAGCAGACTAGACCGTAGCACCTACAATGAGCAGTTCCTC. This gives the protein CASRLDRSTYNEQFL.

The V gene is TRBV11-2, the J gene TRBJ2-1, with a weak D call TRBD2 (5 bases). V dropped 4 bases and J dropped 15 bases, with 16 bases sitting between them. The CDR3 runs 12 residues. Germline V gives CDR1 SGHAT, CDR2 FQNNGV. The CDR3 bases are TGTGCCAGCAGCTCCTGGCCCGCACTAGGGTTCTTC. Translated, it gives CASSSWPALGFF.

A word on this clonotype: Germline and junction disagree at one end, which may indicate a read error. This chain joins TRBV6-6 and TRBJ1-5; D not resolved. The germline V gene has CDR1 MNHNY and CDR2 SVGAGI (reference sequence). This CDR3 comprises 13 residues. CDR3 sequence: CASRSTSNQSQHF. The CDR3 nucleotides are TGTGCCAGTAGGTCGACGTCTAATCAGTCCCAGCATTTT.

Worth noting for this clonotype: A much larger clone lies one base from this, so it may be a read error. V is TRBV7-9 and J is TRBJ2-1; tentatively, D is TRBD2 (5 bases). CDR1 is SEHNR and CDR2 is FQNEAQ in the germline V gene (reference sequence). The CDR3 runs to 12 residues. In DNA form, the CDR3 reads TGTGACAGCGGAAGCGGACGTCATGAGCAGTTCTTC. Its translation: CDSGSGRHEQFF.

This clonotype was seen more than once but under ten times. CDR3 residues: CASRPERDRNFSGANVLTF. Here the CDR3 DNA reads TGTGCCAGCAGACCTGAACGGGACAGGAACTTCTCTGGGGCCAACGTCCTGACTTTC. J is TRBJ2-6 and V is TRBV21-1; whether TRBD1, the table's D call, matches the DNA was not checked. TRBV21-1 is assigned pseudogene status. The CDR3 extends over 19 amino acids.

The rearrangement uses TRBV7-2 and TRBJ1-4, with D possibly matching TRBD1 (5 bases). The V end lost 5 bases, the J end lost 8 bases, and 15 bases lay between the germline ends. CDR3 size: 14 residues. CDR1 is SGHTA, CDR2 FQGNSA, per germline. The CDR3 coding sequence is TGTGCCAGCAGCCCGGTGGTTAAGGGGGAAAAACTGTTTTTT. Its protein product is CASSPVVKGEKLFF.

This clonotype showed up many times. The CDR3 spells CASSLGPGLGSYEQYF. CDR3 nucleotide sequence: TGCGCCAGCAGCTTGGGGCCGGGACTAGGGTCCTACGAGCAGTACTTC. The chain carries TRBV5-1 and TRBJ2-7; TRBD2 matches 8 bases. This CDR3 is 16 amino acids long. In germline, CDR1 is SGHRS, CDR2 YFSETQ. V gave up 0 bases and J gave up 1 base; unmatched junction bases: 6.

As for this clonotype: An end of the junction does not agree with germline; a read error may underlie this. V gene TRBV10-3 combines with J gene TRBJ2-2, with TRBD2 matching over 9 bases. Germline V CDR1 and CDR2: ENHRY, SYGVKD. The CDR3 covers 15 residues. CDR3 DNA: TGTCCCATCAGTGACGGACTAGCGTCTACCGGGGAGCTGTTTTTT. Its protein product is CPISDGLASTGELFF.

Turning to this clonotype: Germline is not matched at one junction end, which may reflect a read error. V usage is TRBV28 and J usage is TRBJ1-2; D gene ambiguous. The germline V gene has CDR1 MDHEN and CDR2 SYDVKM. The length of the CDR3 is 12 residues. The CDR3 reads CVSSDLNYGYTF. The CDR3 region has the DNA TGTGTCAGCAGTGACCTAAACTATGGTTACACCTTC.